These 26 T cell receptor beta chains came from one sample sequenced in a study of T cells after posttransplantation cyclophosphamide. TCRdb's table, derived via immunoSEQ multiplex PCR, lists solely in-frame clones and lacks some. The table records approximately 30,000 clones, over 85% of them present only once. Sample: PBMCs. These receptors were collected from a woman aged 40 to 55 with a blood cancer, CMV-positive, and with a related stem cell donor.

The rearrangement links TRBV11-2 to TRBJ1-2, with 8 bases lining up with TRBD1. CDR1 SGHAT and CDR2 FQNNGV come from the germline V gene. CDR3 length equals 14 residues. J gave up 6 bases and V 5 bases, and 8 bases lay outside the gene matches. The CDR3 DNA reads as TGTGCCAGCAGCCGAGGGGCACAGGGGGATGGCTACACCTTC. Protein product: CASSRGAQGDGYTF. Together with reference TRBV11-2 and TRBJ1-2, the CDR3 gives the full variable domain: EAGVAQSPRYKIIEKRQSVAFWCNPISGHATLYWYQQILGQGPKLLIQFQNNGVVDDSQLPKDRFSAERLKGVDSTLKIQPAKLEDSAVYLCASSRGAQGDGYTFGSGTRLTVV.

This clone was recorded once. In nucleotides, the CDR3 is TGTGCCAGCAGCCAAGATCCGGGTTACGAGCAGTACTTC. It specifies CASSQDPGYEQYF. The genes are TRBV14 and TRBJ2-7; D remains unclear. This CDR3 spans 13 amino acids. Germline V lookup: CDR1 SGHDN, CDR2 FVKESK. The ends were cut back, 0 bases at V and 4 bases at J, with 7 bases in the middle.

The table lists this clone with a few counts. The chain joins TRBV25-1 to TRBJ1-6, with D possibly being TRBD1 (5 bases). V lost 4 bases and J lost 8, with 9 bases in between. The germline CDR1 and CDR2 sequences are MGHDK and SYGVNS. The CDR3 covers 13 residues. CDR3 DNA: TGTGCCAGCAGTGGGCAGGGTTATTCACCCCTCCACTTT. Its protein product is CASSGQGYSPLHF.

The chain has TRBV23-1 and TRBJ1-5; D not resolved. TRBV23-1 is an ORF, and what it does is uncertain. The CDR3 is 20 amino acids. Trimming took off 1 base at V and 3 bases at J, with 25 bases between the two ends. Here the CDR3 reads CASSQWAGTYFSIDNQPQHF. The CDR3, as DNA: TGCGCCAGCAGTCAATGGGCCGGTACCTATTTCAGCATTGACAATCAGCCCCAGCATTTT.

The genes are TRBV25-1 and TRBJ1-1; possible D gene TRBD1, 5 bases. Trimming pared 1 base from V and 1 base from J, leaving 13 bases between. The CDR3 consists of 16 residues. Looked up from germline, CDR1 is MGHDK and CDR2 is SYGVNS. CDR3 sequence reads: CASSEFGGVQNTEAFF. The CDR3 coding sequence is TGTGCCAGCAGTGAATTTGGGGGGGTGCAGAACACTGAAGCTTTCTTT.

The chain combines TRBV6-5 with TRBJ2-7, with 7 bases matching TRBD1. V shed 2 bases and J 4 bases; nucleotides not matched to a gene: 8. The CDR3 runs 15 residues. Per germline, CDR1 MNHEY and CDR2 SVGAGI. The CDR3 nucleotides are TGTGCCAGCAGTTACCGTCTTGGGACAGAGTACGAGCAGTACTTC. Translated: CASSYRLGTEYEQYF.

This chain joins TRBV19 and TRBJ1-5, with TRBD1 as a possible D gene (5 bases). The CDR3 extends over 15 amino acids. CDR1 and CDR2 from the germline V gene are LNHDA and SQIVND (reference sequence). V lost 6 bases to trimming and J lost 4 bases, with 16 bases between them. For the CDR3, the DNA is TGTGCCAGTAGAACCAAGGGGCAGAATAATCAGCCCCAGCATTTT. It encodes CASRTKGQNNQPQHF.

This chain joins TRBV10-3 and TRBJ2-3; D unresolved. Germline V gene data show CDR1 as ENHRY and CDR2 as SYGVKD. V lost 10 bases, J lost 3 bases, and 14 bases lay in between. The CDR3 spans 13 residues. Written as DNA, the CDR3 is TGTGCCACTGCAGATCACGGGACAGATACGCAGTATTTT. Its protein is CATADHGTDTQYF.

A few counts support this clone. The chain has TRBV28 and TRBJ2-5; TRBD2 is a possible D gene (7 bases). Germline loops: CDR1 MDHEN, CDR2 SYDVKM. The CDR3 runs 15 residues. V lost 2 bases and J 6 bases, leaving 16 bases between the germline ends. This CDR3 reads CASSLRFGGAQTQYF. CDR3 DNA: TGTGCCAGCAGTTTACGGTTTGGGGGGGCCCAGACCCAGTACTTC.

The chain combines TRBV11-2 with TRBJ1-3; 7 bases are a match to TRBD1. The CDR3 spans 14 residues. In germline, CDR1 is SGHAT, CDR2 FQNNGV. The V and J ends lost 1 base and 7 bases, in that order; junction bases with no gene match: 4. The CDR3 nucleotides read TGTGCCAGCAGCTTAGGAGGCAGGGGGAACACCATATATTTT. Its protein product is CASSLGGRGNTIYF.

This chain links TRBV19 with TRBJ2-2, with D maybe TRBD2 (5 bases). The CDR3 totals 15 residues. V dropped 5 bases and J dropped 4 bases, with 14 bases sitting between them. CDR1 is LNHDA and CDR2 is SQIVND in the germline V gene (reference sequence). CDR3 coding DNA: TGTGCCAGTAGTGCACGGGATGGGCGCACCGGGGAGCTGTTTTTT. It yields the protein CASSARDGRTGELFF.

By sample share, this clone is medium-sized. V is TRBV10-2 and J is TRBJ1-4; 7 bases agree with TRBD1. Germline-derived CDR1 and CDR2 are WSHSY and SAAADI. This CDR3 has 14 amino acids. V was pared by 5 bases and J by 8 bases, with 8 bases of the junction left unmatched. CDR3 sequence: CASSFTGTEEKLFF. CDR3 sequence (DNA): TGCGCCAGCAGTTTTACCGGGACAGAGGAAAAACTGTTTTTT.

V and J are TRBV28 and TRBJ2-1; D perhaps matches TRBD1 (6 bases). CDR1 is MDHEN and CDR2 is SYDVKM in the germline V gene. V was pared by 2 bases and J by 3 bases, with 14 bases between. The CDR3 is 16 amino acids. CDR3 region: CASSLRGQTFYNEQFF. CDR3 nucleotide sequence: TGTGCCAGCAGTTTACGAGGACAGACCTTCTACAATGAGCAGTTCTTC.

This clone was observed a single time. The chain is built from TRBV10-2 and TRBJ1-5; 9 bases fit TRBD1. V lost 8 bases and J lost 0; bases outside the gene matches: 2. This CDR3 has 14 residues. Germline-derived CDR1 and CDR2 are WSHSY and SAAADI. CDR3 coding DNA: TGCGCCAGCTGGGACAGGGCTAGCAATCAGCCCCAGCATTTT. Translating it yields CASWDRASNQPQHF.

The genes are TRBV19 and TRBJ1-4; 7 bases are a match to TRBD1. The CDR3 sequence is 15 residues long. Germline V lookup: CDR1 LNHDA, CDR2 SQIVND (reference sequence). V lost 7 bases and J lost 8; bases outside the gene matches: 13. Here the CDR3 reads CASTSGPGQTEKLFF. In nucleotides, the CDR3 is TGTGCCAGTACCTCAGGGCCGGGACAGACCGAAAAACTGTTTTTT.

V gene TRBV6-1 combines with J gene TRBJ2-5; 12 bases are shared with TRBD2. CDR3 length: 15 residues. The ends lost 4 bases at V and 4 bases at J; junction bases unmatched: 4. Germline V gene data show CDR1 as MNHNS and CDR2 as SASEGT. The CDR3 DNA reads TGTGCCAGCAGTGGGACTAGCGGGAATAGAGAGACCCAGTACTTC. It codes for CASSGTSGNRETQYF.

The rearrangement links TRBV6-5 to TRBJ2-3; D possibly corresponds to TRBD2 (5 bases). Trimming pared 2 bases from V and 6 bases from J, leaving 12 bases between. CDR1 is MNHEY, CDR2 SVGAGI, per germline. The length of the CDR3 is 14 residues. CDR3 residues: CASSYPSSSDTQYF. The CDR3 DNA reads as TGTGCCAGCAGTTACCCTAGCTCATCTGATACGCAGTATTTT.

The V call is TRBV29-1, the J call TRBJ2-3; D is uncertain. The CDR3 length is 14 residues. Germline V lookup: CDR1 SQVTM, CDR2 ANQGSEA. Trimming took 4 bases from V and 1 from J, leaving 12 bases between them. CDR3 loop: CSVAFLVGTDTQYF. The CDR3 DNA is TGCAGCGTTGCCTTCCTGGTAGGCACAGATACGCAGTATTTT.

This clone was seen just once. The chain links TRBV27 to TRBJ2-4, with 10 bases identical to TRBD1. Germline CDR1 reads MNHEY; CDR2 reads SMNVEV (reference sequence). Germline trimming cut 2 bases from V and 7 bases from J; bases unmatched to any gene: 5. This CDR3 comprises 15 residues. The CDR3: CASSLIGQGGNIQYF. CDR3 coding DNA: TGTGCCAGCAGTTTAATCGGACAGGGGGGGAACATTCAGTACTTC.

The chain joins TRBV16 to TRBJ2-7, with 8 nucleotides matching TRBD1. The CDR3 spans 18 residues. V shed 0 bases, J shed 3 bases, and the junction held 13 bases outside the gene matches. Looked up from germline, CDR1 is KGHSY and CDR2 is FQNENV. Here the CDR3 DNA reads TGTGCCAGCAGCCAATCTTGGCCAACCCGGACAGGGTACTACGAGCAGTACTTC. It encodes CASSQSWPTRTGYYEQYF.

The chain recombines TRBV5-1 with TRBJ1-5; D not resolved. Trimming shortened V by 0 bases and J by 3 bases, and 13 bases separated the two germline ends. The CDR3 is made up of 16 amino acids. Germline V gives CDR1 SGHRS, CDR2 YFSETQ. The CDR3 DNA sequence: TGCGCCAGCAGCTTGGGGCCAGAGTGGGCCAATCAGCCCCAGCATTTT. As protein: CASSLGPEWANQPQHF.

The chain is built from TRBV7-8 and TRBJ2-7, with TRBD2 as a possible D gene (6 bases). This CDR3 has 13 amino acids. Trimming pared 3 bases from V and 6 bases from J, leaving 12 bases between. Germline assignment: CDR1 SGHVS and CDR2 FQNEAQ. The CDR3 bases are TGTGCCAGCAGCTTCGGAGGGATGAGCGAGCAGTACTTC. Translated: CASSFGGMSEQYF.

The chain employs TRBV14 and TRBJ1-1; D might be TRBD1 (5 bases). There are 15 residues in the CDR3. CDR1 is SGHDN, CDR2 FVKESK, per germline. Trimming took off 4 bases at V and 1 base at J, with 13 bases between the two ends. The CDR3 spells CASSRMGQGNTEAFF. The CDR3 DNA reads as TGTGCCAGCAGCCGGATGGGGCAGGGGAACACTGAAGCTTTCTTT.

This clone was observed a single time. The rearrangement links TRBV28 to TRBJ2-5, with D possibly matching TRBD2 (6 bases). Germline CDR1 MDHEN, CDR2 SYDVKM. The CDR3 is 16 residues long. V lost 7 bases and J 2 bases, leaving 20 bases between the germline ends. DNA of the CDR3: TGTGCCAGCAATACGGAGGGGAGAAGGTTTCAAGAGACCCAGTACTTC. Translating gives CASNTEGRRFQETQYF.

This clone was picked up one time. The V and J genes are TRBV28 and TRBJ2-5; D might be TRBD1 (5 bases). Per germline, CDR1 MDHEN and CDR2 SYDVKM. With 1 base removed from V and 4 bases from J, the gap between germline ends came to 13 bases. The CDR3 is made up of 15 amino acids. CDR3 sequence: CASSLYSRRGETQYF. For the CDR3, the DNA is TGTGCCAGCAGTTTATACTCCCGAAGGGGAGAGACCCAGTACTTC.

This clone has only a few counts. The J gene is TRBJ1-1, the V gene TRBV19; TRBD1 matches at 9 bases. Germline CDR1 LNHDA, CDR2 SQIVND (reference sequence). J lost 5 bases, V lost 6 bases, and 4 bases had no gene match. The CDR3 covers 13 residues. CDR3 loop: CASSIDRGTEAFF. The CDR3 DNA is TGTGCCAGTAGCATTGACAGGGGGACTGAAGCTTTCTTT.